The 27 T cell receptor beta chains reported below all come from one sample, sequenced in a study of blood T cells in healthy people across ages. Alongside a J-beta primer mix, a sample-barcoded 5' primer served in a second PCR lasting about 7 to 11 cycles. TCRdb independently ran MiXCR on the 5' RACE reads; one entry per CDR3 protein. The sample contains 1 million to 1.2 million distinct CDR3 sequences, less than 45% of which appear only once. The sample comprised blood. The receptors were sampled from a man younger than 30 in good health.

The chain combines TRBV10-3 with TRBJ2-3, with TRBD2 matching over 7 bases. The trim removed 0 bases at V and 2 bases at J, leaving 5 bases unmatched. Germline CDR1 reads ENHRY; CDR2 reads SYGVKD. This CDR3 is 16 amino acids long. The CDR3 DNA is TGTGCCATCAGTGAGTCGGCTAGCGGCCTCACAGATACGCAGTATTTT. The encoded protein is CAISESASGLTDTQYF.

The rearrangement joins TRBV20-1 to TRBJ1-2; no clear D gene. The CDR3 length is 13 residues. The V end was cut by 3 bases, the J end by 4 bases, with 12 bases between. Germline V gene data show CDR1 as DFQATT and CDR2 as SNEGSKA (reference sequence). CDR3 nucleotides: TGCAGTGCTAGTAGGGAAACCTCCTATGGCTACACCTTC. Translating it yields CSASRETSYGYTF.

This clonotype was counted between two and nine times. The chain combines TRBV7-9 with TRBJ1-1; D gene ambiguous. The germline CDR1 and CDR2 sequences are SEHNR and FQNEAQ (reference sequence). The germline V and J ends were trimmed by 5 bases and 4 bases, with 8 bases remaining between them. The CDR3 is 12 amino acids. The CDR3 DNA is TGTGCCAGCAGCCGATGGGGCACTGAAGCTTTCTTT. Translation: CASSRWGTEAFF.

V and J are TRBV4-1 and TRBJ2-1, with TRBD1 identical over 8 bases. The J call may be wrong; the DNA end is better matched by TRBJ2-7. This CDR3 spans 15 amino acids. Germline V CDR1 and CDR2: MGHRA, YSYEKL. The CDR3, as DNA: TGCGCCAGCAGCCAGGGACAGGACTCCTACAATGAGCAGTACTTC. Translation gives CASSQGQDSYNEQYF.

The V gene is TRBV12-3 or TRBV12-4, the J gene TRBJ2-3, with 10 bases fitting TRBD2. The CDR3 loop spans 16 amino acids. V trimming: 5 bases; J trimming: 4 bases; junction bases outside the gene matches: 9. The CDR3 nucleotides are TGTGCCAGCAGTCTCCTAGCGGGGGTTTACGCAGATACGCAGTATTTT. Its protein product is CASSLLAGVYADTQYF.

This clonotype showed up just a few times. The chain has TRBV12-3 or TRBV12-4 and TRBJ1-2, with 7 nucleotides matching TRBD1. This CDR3 is built from 13 residues. With 4 bases clipped from V and 5 bases from J, the junction kept 4 bases outside the gene matches. The DNA of the CDR3 is TGTGCCAGCAGTTACGACAGGGTTTATGGCTACACCTTC. Protein product: CASSYDRVYGYTF.

This rearrangement joins TRBV27 to TRBJ1-5, with 9 bases that match TRBD1. The CDR3 spans 14 residues. J lost 7 bases, V lost 3 bases, and 4 bases had no gene match. CDR1 and CDR2 from the germline V gene are MNHEY and SMNVEV (reference sequence). This CDR3 is CASSLGQGKQPQHF. The DNA for the CDR3 is TGTGCCAGCAGTTTGGGACAGGGAAAGCAGCCCCAGCATTTT.

The CDR3: CSARTSGGSQETQYF. The DNA for the CDR3 is TGCAGTGCTCGGACTAGCGGGGGCTCCCAAGAGACCCAGTACTTC. The chain is built from TRBV20-1 and TRBJ2-5; TRBD2 agrees at 13 bases. Trimming at V came to 5 bases and at J to 1 base, leaving 4 bases not matched to a gene. The CDR3 consists of 15 residues. CDR1 is DFQATT and CDR2 is SNEGSKA in the germline V gene (reference sequence).

The J gene is TRBJ2-3, the V gene TRBV12-3 or TRBV12-4, with 9 bases matching TRBD1. The CDR3 extends over 21 amino acids. The junction had 24 bases not matched to a gene; V was cut back by 6 bases and J by 2 bases. The CDR3, as DNA: TGTGCCAGCAGACAGACCTGGACAGGGGTAGTAGGGGCCCCTCTCACAGATACGCAGTATTTT. This codes for CASRQTWTGVVGAPLTDTQYF.

The rearrangement joins TRBV4-3 to TRBJ2-2; possibly TRBD1 for D (6 bases). This CDR3 is 18 amino acids long. CDR1 and CDR2 from the germline V gene are LGHNA and YSLEER. V lost 3 bases, J lost 8 bases, and 25 bases lay in between. This CDR3 is CASSQGPPDSVLRGELFF. The CDR3 DNA follows: TGCGCCAGCAGCCAGGGACCCCCGGACAGCGTGTTAAGAGGGGAGCTGTTTTTT.

This chain links TRBV7-9 with TRBJ1-2, with a possible D match to TRBD1 (6 bases). Germline CDR1 reads SEHNR; CDR2 reads FQNEAQ (reference sequence). Trimming left V 4 bases short and J 4 bases short, with 13 bases between. The CDR3 contains 14 residues. This chain's CDR3 is CASSSETGLYGYTF. Here the CDR3 DNA reads TGTGCCAGCAGCTCCGAGACAGGACTCTATGGCTACACCTTC.

This clonotype has just a few counts. This clone may be a read error of a much larger clone one base away. J is TRBJ2-1 and V is TRBV5-1, with 10 nucleotides matching TRBD2. Gene TRBJ2-7 matches the end of the DNA better, so the J call may be wrong. Germline loops: CDR1 SGHRS, CDR2 YFSETQ. The CDR3 covers 16 residues. For the CDR3, the DNA is TGCGCCAGCAGCCCCTCTAGCGGGGGCTCCTACAATGAGCAGTACTTC. Its translation is CASSPSSGGSYNEQYF.

This clonotype has just a few counts. The rearrangement uses TRBV7-2 and TRBJ2-3; D is undetermined. V was trimmed by 3 bases and J by 1 base, leaving 5 bases between them. The length of the CDR3 is 13 residues. Germline V gene lookup returns CDR1 SGHTA and CDR2 FQGNSA. As DNA, the CDR3 is TGTGCCAGCAGCTTTTATGGCACAGATACGCAGTATTTT. This encodes CASSFYGTDTQYF.

This chain links TRBV6-2 or TRBV6-3 with TRBJ1-4; D unresolved. CDR3 length equals 13 residues. Trimming removed 5 bases from V and 8 bases from J, with 12 bases in between. Per germline, CDR1 MNHEY and CDR2 SVGEGT. CDR3 sequence (DNA): TGTGCCAGCAGTCGAGGTGACGAAGAAAAACTGTTTTTT. Encoded protein: CASSRGDEEKLFF.

The chain has TRBV21-1 and TRBJ2-5; TRBD1, the D gene given by the table, was not confirmed from the DNA. TRBV21-1 is an annotated pseudogene. CDR3 size: 13 residues. The CDR3 sequence is CASAPGDKETQYF. DNA of the CDR3: TGTGCCAGCGCCCCGGGTGATAAAGAGACCCAGTACTTC.

There are many counts of this clonotype. The rearrangement joins TRBV12-3 or TRBV12-4 to TRBJ2-7; 11 nucleotides match TRBD2. This CDR3 spans 14 amino acids. Trimming at V came to 6 bases and at J to 3 bases, leaving 4 bases not matched to a gene. CDR3 coding DNA: TGTGCCAGCAGCCCTAGCGGGGGGATCTACGAGCAGTACTTC. Translation gives CASSPSGGIYEQYF.

V usage is TRBV7-9 and J usage is TRBJ1-1; unclear D gene. The CDR3 extends over 12 amino acids. Germline values: CDR1 SEHNR, CDR2 FQNEAQ (reference sequence). V gave up 1 base and J gave up 7 bases, with 7 bases separating them. This CDR3 reads CASSLDWVEAFF. The CDR3 nucleotides read TGTGCCAGCAGCTTAGATTGGGTTGAAGCTTTCTTT.

There are a few counts of this clonotype. The rearrangement links TRBV4-1 to TRBJ2-3; a weak D match, TRBD2 (5 bases). Germline CDR1 MGHRA, CDR2 YSYEKL. V lost 1 base and J 0 bases, leaving 8 bases between the germline ends. The length of the CDR3 is 15 residues. The CDR3 region has the DNA TGCGCCAGCAGCCAAGCGGGATTTAGCACAGATACGCAGTATTTT. This translates into CASSQAGFSTDTQYF.

This chain links TRBV20-1 with TRBJ2-1; 8 bases are shared with TRBD2. Trimming removed 5 bases from V and 7 bases from J; junction bases left unmatched: 13. CDR3 length: 15 amino acids. Germline assignment: CDR1 DFQATT and CDR2 SNEGSKA (reference sequence). CDR3 bases: TGCAGTGCTTACGCGGGGGGCGGATATTTGAATGAGCAGTTCTTC. It yields the protein CSAYAGGGYLNEQFF.

The chain employs TRBV24-1 and TRBJ2-3; D perhaps matches TRBD2 (6 bases). Germline CDR1 KGHDR, CDR2 SFDVKD. This CDR3 has 13 amino acids. With 8 bases removed from V and 6 bases from J, the gap between germline ends came to 14 bases. CDR3 protein: CATNDGGMDTQYF. DNA of the CDR3: TGTGCCACCAACGACGGGGGAATGGATACGCAGTATTTT.

This clonotype was counted a few times. V and J are TRBV27 and TRBJ2-1; D possibly corresponds to TRBD2 (6 bases). With 5 bases removed from V and 0 bases from J, the gap between germline ends came to 11 bases. The CDR3 has 15 amino acids. Germline-derived CDR1 and CDR2 are MNHEY and SMNVEV (reference sequence). DNA for the CDR3: TGTGCCAGCAGTCTCGGGACTCTCTCCTACAATGAGCAGTTCTTC. Protein sequence: CASSLGTLSYNEQFF.

This chain connects TRBV2 to TRBJ2-2; no reliable D call. There are 15 residues in the CDR3. V was clipped by 4 bases and J by 0 bases, with 9 bases between them. Germline V gene sequence: CDR1 SNHLY, CDR2 FYNNEI. This chain's CDR3 is CASSVSRSNTGELFF. CDR3 DNA: TGTGCCAGCAGTGTTTCCAGATCGAACACCGGGGAGCTGTTTTTT.

This clonotype turned up a few times. The chain carries TRBV20-1 and TRBJ1-2; D gene unclear. The CDR3 is 13 amino acids. Trimming took off 6 bases at V and 5 bases at J, with 16 bases between the two ends. CDR1 is DFQATT, CDR2 SNEGSKA, per germline (reference sequence). This CDR3 is CSAARHVGYGYTF. CDR3 DNA sequence: TGCAGTGCCGCCCGACATGTGGGGTATGGCTACACCTTC.

V usage is TRBV4-1 and J usage is TRBJ1-6; D gene unclear. The CDR3 extends over 17 amino acids. V was clipped by 1 base and J by 1 base, with 11 bases between them. Germline V gene sequence: CDR1 MGHRA, CDR2 YSYEKL. The CDR3 sequence: CASSQGLEISYNSPLHF. Here the CDR3 DNA reads TGCGCCAGCAGCCAAGGTTTAGAAATTTCCTATAATTCACCCCTCCACTTT.

The V and J genes are TRBV20-1 and TRBJ1-1; a weak D match, TRBD1 (6 bases). In germline, CDR1 is DFQATT, CDR2 SNEGSKA (reference sequence). The CDR3 contains 13 residues. V was cut by 2 bases and J by 11 bases, with 18 bases left in between. The CDR3 sequence is CSARLTGPGEAFF. CDR3 DNA: TGCAGTGCTAGACTTACAGGGCCAGGGGAGGCTTTCTTT.

This clonotype was detected only once. V gene TRBV6-2 or TRBV6-3 combines with J gene TRBJ2-6; D is undetermined. Germline V gives CDR1 MNHEY, CDR2 SVGEGT. V lost 3 bases and J 0 bases, leaving 15 bases between the germline ends. The CDR3 length is 18 residues. The CDR3 coding sequence is TGTGCCAGCAGTTATCGTATGGGCCAAAGCTCTGGGGCCAACGTCCTGACTTTC. Encoded protein: CASSYRMGQSSGANVLTF.

The V gene is TRBV7-9, the J gene TRBJ1-1; D ambiguous. Germline V gene lookup returns CDR1 SEHNR and CDR2 FQNEAQ (reference sequence). This CDR3 spans 14 amino acids. Trimming removed 1 base at V and 5 bases at J, with 11 bases between. The CDR3: CASSLEDSWTEAFF. The CDR3 bases are TGTGCCAGCAGCTTAGAGGACTCATGGACTGAAGCTTTCTTT.